The following is a T cell receptor (beta chain) sequence with its context. Its specificity is unknown. The CDR3 is 12 amino acids. Germline assignment: CDR1 LGHDT and CDR2 YNNKEL (reference sequence). Trimming shortened V by 2 bases and J by 6 bases, and 4 bases separated the two germline ends. The data were obtained in a study of CD8 T cells in Susac syndrome. Points from the study as a whole: The study found that Susac CD8+ clonal expansion peaked in TEMRA cells and active patients.

Blood CD8+ and CD4+ T cells underwent high-throughput TCR beta sequencing. An amount of RNA that ranged from about 0.45 to 1 ug was reverse transcribed with random hexamers. TCRdb ran MiXCR on the immunoSEQ multiplex PCR reads and lists one entry per CDR3 protein. The sample yields nearly 110,000 distinct CDR3 sequences, approximately 95% seen once. Sequenced: CD8+ T cells from PBMCs. This receptor was obtained from a human donor with Susac syndrome. V is TRBV3-1 and J is TRBJ2-2; D remains unclear. As DNA, the CDR3 is TGTGCCAGCAGCCAATTTGCCGGGGAGCTGTTTTTT. Translating it yields CASSQFAGELFF.